A selection of T cell receptor beta chains follows, all from one sample in a study of preoperative IRX-2 immunotherapy in early breast cancer. The repertoire was sequenced with immunoSEQ multiplex PCR; TCRdb's copy has only in-frame clones and lacks some. The sample carries fewer than 70,000 clones, approximately 94% recorded once. The sample was taken from a patient treated with IRX-2 immunotherapy. These receptor sequences come from a human donor with breast cancer. The CDR3 runs from the conserved cysteine through the conserved F or W. The D gene is left open where the match is weak. Expanded clones get a size class; other rows say once, few or many, or leave the size out.

J,V,D,size,DNA,CDR3
TRBJ2-7,TRBV10-3,-,-,TGTGCCATCAGCGGCTGGGGGGCCGCCTACGAGCAGTACTTC,CAISGWGAAYEQYF
TRBJ1-5,TRBV27,-,-,TGTGCCAGCAGTTTTGTGGGGAATCAGCCCCAGCATTTT,CASSFVGNQPQHF
TRBJ2-1,TRBV19,TRBD1,-,TGTGCCAGTAGTACCCAGGGGGCCTCTTACAATGAGCAGTTCTTC,CASSTQGASYNEQFF
TRBJ2-2,TRBV4-2,TRBD2,-,TGTGCCAGCAGCCAAGATTTTGGGCGGGGGGGCCCCGGGGAGCTGTTTTTT,CASSQDFGRGGPGELFF
TRBJ1-2,TRBV28,-,-,TGTGCCAGCAGTTTAACCCGCCGGGATGGTTATGGCTACACCTTC,CASSLTRRDGYGYTF
TRBJ2-3,TRBV5-4,TRBD1,-,TGTGCCAGCAGCAGGACAGGGGGCACAGATACGCAGTATTTT,CASSRTGGTDTQYF
TRBJ1-1,TRBV9,-,-,TGTGCCAGCAGCGATTCTGGTTGGGACACTGAAGCTTTCTTT,CASSDSGWDTEAFF
TRBJ1-1,TRBV18,-,-,TGTGCCAGCTCACCCCAACCCGAAACTGAAGCTTTCTTT,CASSPQPETEAFF
TRBJ1-1,TRBV6-6,-,-,TGTGCCAGCAGTCTCGGGCAGTACACTGAAGCTTTCTTT,CASSLGQYTEAFF
TRBJ2-7,TRBV7-9,TRBD2,once,TGTGCCAGCAGCTCCCCCGGGACTAGCGGCTACGAGCAGTACTTC,CASSSPGTSGYEQYF
TRBJ2-1,TRBV7-2,TRBD2,-,TGTGCCAGCAGCCGCGGGGGGTCCAGCTGGAATGAGCAGTTCTTC,CASSRGGSSWNEQFF
TRBJ2-3,TRBV5-1,-,once,TGCGCCAGCAGCTTGGCCCAGTCCACAGATACGCAGTATTTT,CASSLAQSTDTQYF
TRBJ1-2,TRBV7-9,-,-,TGTGCCAGCAGCACGCACAGGGAGGCCTATGGCTACACCTTC,CASSTHREAYGYTF
TRBJ1-2,TRBV5-1,TRBD1,-,TGCGCCAGCAGCACCGGACAGGCATCCTATGGCTACACCTTC,CASSTGQASYGYTF
TRBJ2-7,TRBV27,-,once,TGTGCCAGCAGTTTCTCAGGGGGGTTGTACGAGCAGTACTTC,CASSFSGGLYEQYF
TRBJ1-1,TRBV18,TRBD1,-,TGTGCCAGCTCTCGACAGGGCTCTGAAGCTTTCTTT,CASSRQGSEAFF
TRBJ1-3,TRBV28,-,-,TGTGCCAGCAGGGCAGGGCGGTCCACCTCTGGAAACACCATATATTTT,CASRAGRSTSGNTIYF
TRBJ2-1,TRBV2,TRBD1,-,TGTGCCAGCGAAGAGAGAACCCGGGACAGCTCCTACAATGAGCAGTTCTTC,CASEERTRDSSYNEQFF
TRBJ2-1,TRBV6-1,TRBD2,-,TGTGCCAGCAGTGGACCTAGCGGGACACGGCGCAATGAGCAGTTCTTC,CASSGPSGTRRNEQFF
TRBJ1-2,TRBV2,-,-,TGTGCCAGCAGTGATGCGGCAGGCTATGGCTACACCTTC,CASSDAAGYGYTF
TRBJ1-1,TRBV2,TRBD1,-,TGTGCCACCAGCCTACAGGGGGCGCCTACTGAAGCTTTCTTT,CATSLQGAPTEAFF
TRBJ2-7,TRBV7-9,TRBD2,once,TGTGCCAGCAGCACGAGTAGCGGGATGATCTTCTTCTACGAGCAGTACTTC,CASSTSSGMIFFYEQYF
TRBJ1-6,TRBV28,-,-,TGTGCCAGCAGCCTCATAGGGTCCCTCCACTTT,CASSLIGSLHF
TRBJ1-5,TRBV2,-,-,TGTGCCAGCACCCTGCTCCCTCAGCTTAATCAGCCCCAGCATTTT,CASTLLPQLNQPQHF
TRBJ1-4,TRBV11-2,TRBD1,-,TGTGCCAGCAGGGCAGGGTTCGGGACAGGGTATGAAAAACTGTTTTTT,CASRAGFGTGYEKLFF
TRBJ2-1,TRBV19,-,-,TGTGCCAGTAGTATCGACAGACCTAGCTCCTACAATGAGCAGTTCTTC,CASSIDRPSSYNEQFF
TRBJ2-3,TRBV2,-,-,TGTGCCAGCCAGGCCCTCACAGATACGCAGTATTTT,CASQALTDTQYF
TRBJ2-7,TRBV5-6,-,-,TGTGCCAGCAGCCCGGTCTACGCCGGAGAGGGGTCCTACGAGCAGTACTTC,CASSPVYAGEGSYEQYF
TRBJ2-7,TRBV28,-,-,TGTGCCAGCAGTTCCCCCGTGGTTGTTACTCAGTACTTC,CASSSPVVVTQYF
TRBJ2-5,TRBV7-2,-,once,TGTGCCAGCAGCTTAGCGCGGGGACTTTTTGTGACCCAGTACTTC,CASSLARGLFVTQYF
TRBJ2-5,TRBV4-2,-,-,TGTGCCAGCAGCCAAGATAACACAGAGACCCAGTACTTC,CASSQDNTETQYF
TRBJ2-1,TRBV7-2,TRBD2,-,TGTGCCAGCAGCTTGATTAGCGGGGAAAACAATGAGCAGTTCTTC,CASSLISGENNEQFF
TRBJ1-2,TRBV5-4,-,-,TGTGCCAGCAGCCTTAAGGGGTGGGGGCGCGATGGCTACACCTTC,CASSLKGWGRDGYTF
TRBJ2-7,TRBV18,TRBD1,-,TGTGCCAGCTCGACGACAGGGCCCTACGAGCAGTACTTC,CASSTTGPYEQYF
TRBJ1-5,TRBV27,TRBD1,-,TGTGCCAGCACCCGTGACAGGGGAGATCAGCCCCAGCATTTT,CASTRDRGDQPQHF
TRBJ1-5,TRBV11-2,-,-,TGTGCCAGCAGCTTAGACAGGGGACAGCCCCAGCATTTT,CASSLDRGQPQHF
TRBJ2-3,TRBV5-1,-,-,TGCGCCAGCAGCCCAGGCGCAGGCCACACAGATACGCAGTATTTT,CASSPGAGHTDTQYF
TRBJ2-1,TRBV4-2,-,-,TGTGCCAGCAGCCAAATGGCAGCGGTGTCCTACAATGAGCAGTTCTTC,CASSQMAAVSYNEQFF
TRBJ2-7,TRBV6-1,TRBD1,-,TGTGCCAGCAGTACCCTAGGGGGCAACTACGAGCAGTACTTC,CASSTLGGNYEQYF
TRBJ2-2,TRBV7-8,-,-,TGTGCCAGCAGCTATCTTAGCGGACGGACCGGGGAGCTGTTTTTT,CASSYLSGRTGELFF
TRBJ1-2,TRBV9,-,-,TGTGCCAGCAGCGTAGGCTACTATGGCTACACCTTC,CASSVGYYGYTF
TRBJ2-3,TRBV9,TRBD1,once,TGTGCCAGCGGGGGACAGGTCCCTGATACGCAGTATTTT,CASGGQVPDTQYF
TRBJ1-3,TRBV6-5,-,-,TGTGCCGTCAGCCGGGGGGCCGGAAACACCATATATTTT,CAVSRGAGNTIYF
TRBJ1-2,TRBV6-6,-,-,TGTGCCAGCAGTGTTAACGGGGGCTATGGCTACACCTTC,CASSVNGGYGYTF
TRBJ1-2,TRBV7-9,TRBD1,-,TGTGCCAGCAGCATTGGACAGGGGGCTGGTGGCTACACCTTC,CASSIGQGAGGYTF
TRBJ2-1,TRBV19,TRBD2,-,TGTGCCAGTAACTACGGACTAGCGGAGAATGAGCAGTTCTTC,CASNYGLAENEQFF
TRBJ2-7,TRBV28,TRBD2,-,TGTGCCAGCAAGGGACTAGCGGGGTTCTACGAGCAGTACTTC,CASKGLAGFYEQYF
TRBJ2-2,TRBV28,-,-,TGTGCCAGCAGAGACAGAAACACCGGGGAGCTGTTTTTT,CASRDRNTGELFF
TRBJ2-1,TRBV11-2,-,-,TGTGCCAGCAGCTTAGTCGTCCGGAAAACGGTCTTC,CASSLVVRKTVF
TRBJ2-2,TRBV19,-,-,TGTGCCAGTAGTATAGGTCTTGTTACCGGGGAGCTGTTTTTT,CASSIGLVTGELFF
TRBJ1-6,TRBV6-5,-,once,TGTGCCAGCAGTCGCAGGACAAGAGGAAATTCACCCCTCCACTTT,CASSRRTRGNSPLHF
TRBJ2-5,TRBV29-1,-,-,TGCAGCTTGACTACCAAAGAGACCCAGTACTTC,CSLTTKETQYF
TRBJ1-1,TRBV28,-,-,TGTGCCAGCAGCCAACAGGTGAACACTGAAGCTTTCTTT,CASSQQVNTEAFF
TRBJ2-7,TRBV5-6,-,-,TGTGCCAGCAGCTTGTACTTCCCCAGGGACGAGCAGTACTTC,CASSLYFPRDEQYF
TRBJ2-1,TRBV7-2,TRBD2,-,TGTGCCAGCAGCTTACTAGCGGGGGCTTCCTACAATGAGCAGTTCTTC,CASSLLAGASYNEQFF
TRBJ2-3,TRBV5-6,-,-,TGTGCCAGCAGCTTGGTGGCGGAAACAGATACGCAGTATTTT,CASSLVAETDTQYF
TRBJ2-5,TRBV7-6,-,-,TGTGCCAGCACCCCGGACAGTCAAGAGACCCAGTACTTC,CASTPDSQETQYF
TRBJ2-7,TRBV27,TRBD2,once,TGTGCAGTTCGCGGGGGGGCCTACGAGCAGTACTTC,CAVRGGAYEQYF